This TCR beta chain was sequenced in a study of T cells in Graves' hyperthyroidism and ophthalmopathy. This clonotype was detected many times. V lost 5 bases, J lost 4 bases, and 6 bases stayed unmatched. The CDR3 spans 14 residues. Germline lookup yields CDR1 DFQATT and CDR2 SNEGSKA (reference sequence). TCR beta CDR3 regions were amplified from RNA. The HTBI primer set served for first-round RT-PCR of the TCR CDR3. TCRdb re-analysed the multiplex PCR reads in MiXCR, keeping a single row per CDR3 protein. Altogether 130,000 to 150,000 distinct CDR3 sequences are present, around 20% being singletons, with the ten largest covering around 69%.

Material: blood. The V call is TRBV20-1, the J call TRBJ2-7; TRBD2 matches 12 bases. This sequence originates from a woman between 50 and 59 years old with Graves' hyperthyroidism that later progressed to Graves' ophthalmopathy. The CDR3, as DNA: TGCAGTGCTCAGACTAGCGGGAGCATATACGAGCAGTACTTC. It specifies CSAQTSGSIYEQYF.